Below are 23 T cell receptor beta chains sequenced from a single sample in a study of cytomegalovirus exposure and HLA in healthy donors. Vbeta (60) and Jbeta (13) primers were used in the PCR. Libraries were prepared by immunoSEQ multiplex PCR; TCRdb keeps only in-frame clonotypes and omits some of them. The sample has more than 85,000 clones, roughly 80% seen once. The sequenced sample consisted of PBMCs. The origin of the receptors is a woman in her forties in good health and CMV-seropositive.

This rearrangement joins TRBV6-5 to TRBJ2-3, with a possible D match to TRBD1 (6 bases). Trimming took 5 bases from V and 15 from J, leaving 21 bases between them. The germline V gene has CDR1 MNHEY and CDR2 SVGAGI. This CDR3 region has 13 residues. CDR3 sequence: CASSQGTTDMCYF. DNA for the CDR3: TGTGCCAGCAGTCAGGGGACCACAGACATGTGTTATTTT.

This clone turned up a few times. The chain carries TRBV18 and TRBJ2-2; 7 bases agree with TRBD1. Trimming at V came to 6 bases and at J to 4 bases, leaving 14 bases not matched to a gene. CDR1 KGHSH and CDR2 LQKENI come from the germline V gene. The CDR3 has 17 amino acids. CDR3 sequence reads: CASSSSIGTVLTGELFF. DNA for the CDR3: TGTGCCAGCTCCTCGTCGATAGGGACAGTCCTCACCGGGGAGCTGTTTTTT.

V usage is TRBV28 and J usage is TRBJ2-3; 15 bases are shared with TRBD2. In germline, CDR1 is MDHEN, CDR2 SYDVKM. This CDR3 spans 15 amino acids. The junction had 5 bases not matched to a gene; V was cut back by 6 bases and J by 7 bases. CDR3 coding DNA: TGTGCCAGCAGATGGACTAGCGGGGGGGCATATACGCAGTATTTT. Protein product: CASRWTSGGAYTQYF.

This sequence joins TRBV6-1 and TRBJ2-1; perhaps TRBD1 as D (6 bases). Germline-derived CDR1 and CDR2 are MNHNS and SASEGT. The CDR3 sequence is 14 residues long. The V end was cut by 7 bases, the J end by 10 bases, with 20 bases between. The CDR3 coding sequence is TGTGCCAGCACCGCCCAACTAGGACAGACCGAGCAGTTCTTC. Its protein is CASTAQLGQTEQFF.

The chain links TRBV14 to TRBJ2-7; tentatively, D is TRBD1 (6 bases). The length of the CDR3 is 16 residues. Germline CDR1 SGHDN, CDR2 FVKESK. With 4 bases removed from V and 2 bases from J, the gap between germline ends came to 18 bases. For the CDR3, the DNA is TGTGCCAGCAGCCCTCAGGGGCGCAGGTTAACCTACGAGCAGTACTTC. Amino acid sequence: CASSPQGRRLTYEQYF.

CDR3 bases: TGTGCCAGCAGCCCCTTGTGGAGCAGTACCTCTTACGAGCAGTACTTC. Translation: CASSPLWSSTSYEQYF. The chain is built from TRBV5-6 and TRBJ2-7; D is undetermined. The CDR3 sequence is 16 residues long. The V and J ends lost 4 bases and 4 bases respectively, with 21 bases between them. The germline V gene encodes CDR1 SGHDT and CDR2 YYEEEE.

This clone has only a few counts. The V gene is TRBV6-5, the J gene TRBJ1-2; a possible D gene is TRBD1 (6 bases). The CDR3 spans 15 residues. V was shortened by 2 bases and J by 1 base, with 11 bases between the two germline ends. Germline V gene lookup returns CDR1 MNHEY and CDR2 SVGAGI. CDR3 in amino acids: CASSYGDTNNYGYTF. The CDR3 DNA is TGTGCCAGCAGTTACGGGGACACTAATAACTATGGCTACACCTTC.

The genes are TRBV6-5 and TRBJ2-1, with 9 bases identical to TRBD2. Germline lookup yields CDR1 MNHEY and CDR2 SVGAGI. V shed 5 bases and J 4 bases; nucleotides not matched to a gene: 6. The CDR3 has 15 amino acids. The CDR3 DNA sequence: TGTGCCAGCAGTCACCGACTAGCGGAGTACAATGAGCAGTTCTTC. Translation gives CASSHRLAEYNEQFF.

The CDR3 bases are TGTGCCACCAAGAGGACGGGGTCGGAGACCCAGTACTTC. Its protein product is CATKRTGSETQYF. The chain is built from TRBV19 and TRBJ2-5, with D maybe TRBD2 (5 bases). This CDR3 comprises 13 residues. From germline, CDR1 is LNHDA and CDR2 SQIVND (reference sequence). V was clipped by 10 bases and J by 5 bases, with 17 bases between them.

As DNA, the CDR3 is TGTGCCAGCAGCGAGGGACAGGGTAATGGAGAGACCCAGTACTTC. Translation gives CASSEGQGNGETQYF. V gene TRBV7-8 combines with J gene TRBJ2-5; 9 bases match TRBD1. This CDR3 is 15 amino acids long. Losses at the gene ends were 5 bases for V and 4 bases for J; bases not matched to a gene: 8. CDR1 is SGHVS, CDR2 FQNEAQ, per germline.

A single count supports this clone. The chain is built from TRBV28 and TRBJ2-2; 8 bases match TRBD2. V lost 1 base to trimming and J lost 9 bases; unmatched junction nucleotides: 13. CDR1 is MDHEN and CDR2 is SYDVKM in the germline V gene. CDR3 length: 17 amino acids. In DNA form, the CDR3 reads TGTGCCAGCAGTTTATTTGGACTAGCTCGGAACTCCCGGGAGCTGTTTTTT. This gives the protein CASSLFGLARNSRELFF.

The chain combines TRBV19 with TRBJ1-4, with D possibly being TRBD1 (6 bases). Germline loops: CDR1 LNHDA, CDR2 SQIVND (reference sequence). V was cut by 3 bases and J by 9 bases, with 17 bases left in between. The CDR3 sequence is 15 residues long. CDR3 amino acids: CASSIQQGLDQKLFF. Written as DNA, the CDR3 is TGTGCCAGTAGTATTCAACAGGGTCTAGATCAAAAACTGTTTTTT. Looking up the rest from reference TRBV19 and TRBJ1-4 gives the full variable domain: DGGITQSPKYLFRKEGQNVTLSCEQNLNHDAMYWYRQDPGQGLRLIYYSQIVNDFQKGDIAEGYSVSREKKESFPLTVTSAQKNPTAFYLCASSIQQGLDQKLFFGSGTQLSVL.

This rearrangement joins TRBV27 to TRBJ2-7, with a possible D match to TRBD1 (6 bases). V was shortened by 6 bases and J by 2 bases, with 20 bases between the two germline ends. The V gene's germline CDR1 is MNHEY and CDR2 SMNVEV (reference sequence). The CDR3 sequence is 16 residues long. In DNA form, the CDR3 reads TGTGCCAGCAGCAAAGCGATACGACAGGCTACCTACGAGCAGTACTTC. As protein: CASSKAIRQATYEQYF.

This chain links TRBV7-3 with TRBJ2-3; the D is unclear. The V gene lost 4 bases and the J gene lost 0 bases, with 5 bases spanning the gap. The CDR3 length is 13 residues. Germline V lookup: CDR1 SGHTA, CDR2 FQGTGA. The CDR3 DNA sequence: TGTGCCAGCAGCTCGCAGAGCACAGATACGCAGTATTTT. Translation gives CASSSQSTDTQYF.

The V and J genes are TRBV5-1 and TRBJ2-7, with 7 bases that match TRBD2. Per the germline V gene, CDR1 is SGHRS and CDR2 is YFSETQ. This CDR3 has 13 residues. Germline trimming cut 4 bases from V and 5 bases from J; bases unmatched to any gene: 6. CDR3 DNA sequence: TGCGCCAGCAGCCCCTTGGCGGGGGACGAGCAGTACTTC. It codes for CASSPLAGDEQYF. Based on the CDR3 plus reference TRBV5-1 and TRBJ2-7, the full variable domain is KAGVTQTPRYLIKTRGQQVTLSCSPISGHRSVSWYQQTPGQGLQFLFEYFSETQRNKGNFPGRFSGRQFSNSRSEMNVSTLELGDSALYLCASSPLAGDEQYFGPGTRLTVT.

The gene calls are TRBV4-3 and TRBJ2-2, with 7 bases aligning to TRBD1. Per the germline V gene, CDR1 is LGHNA and CDR2 is YSLEER. There are 14 residues in the CDR3. V dropped 4 bases and J dropped 5; count of bases not matched to a gene: 4. CDR3 residues: CASSRQGGTGELFF. The CDR3 DNA is TGCGCCAGCAGCCGACAGGGTGGGACCGGGGAGCTGTTTTTT.

The V call is TRBV9, the J call TRBJ1-3, with D unclear. Deletions cut 4 bases from V and 4 bases from J, with 15 bases between. The CDR3 is 15 residues long. CDR1 and CDR2 (germline): SGDLS, YYNGEE. The CDR3 here is CASSPGLGSGNTIYF. CDR3 coding DNA: TGTGCCAGCAGCCCCGGACTGGGATCCGGAAACACCATATATTTT.

The rearrangement joins TRBV28 to TRBJ2-5; D may be TRBD2 (7 bases). The CDR3 consists of 19 residues. V lost 8 bases and J 5 bases, leaving 33 bases between the germline ends. Germline V lookup: CDR1 MDHEN, CDR2 SYDVKM. CDR3 residues: CASHSGPLGGGTRGETQYF. DNA for the CDR3: TGTGCCAGCCATTCTGGTCCCTTAGGCGGGGGCACCCGGGGGGAGACCCAGTACTTC.

V gene TRBV7-9 combines with J gene TRBJ1-6; perhaps TRBD1 as D (5 bases). The CDR3 sequence is 15 residues long. Trimming pared 4 bases from V and 8 bases from J, leaving 15 bases between. Germline assignment: CDR1 SEHNR and CDR2 FQNEAQ (reference sequence). The DNA of the CDR3 is TGTGCCAGCAGCTCGGAGACGGGGGAAGATTCACCCCTCCACTTT. This codes for CASSSETGEDSPLHF.

CDR3 nucleotides: TGTGCCAGCAGTCTTACGATCCGGGGACATCAGAACACCGGGGAGCTGTTTTTT. The encoded protein is CASSLTIRGHQNTGELFF. The genes are TRBV28 and TRBJ2-2; tentative D call: TRBD1 (6 bases). Germline V lookup: CDR1 MDHEN, CDR2 SYDVKM. The CDR3 totals 18 residues. V gave up 5 bases and J gave up 1 base, with 20 bases separating them.

This rearrangement joins TRBV10-3 to TRBJ2-1; 12 bases match TRBD2. This CDR3 is built from 19 residues. Germline V gives CDR1 ENHRY, CDR2 SYGVKD. With 6 bases clipped from V and 0 bases from J, the junction kept 12 bases outside the gene matches. The CDR3 DNA reads as TGTGCCATCAGCAGACTAGCGGGAGTAACGCTGAGCTCCTACAATGAGCAGTTCTTC. It yields the protein CAISRLAGVTLSSYNEQFF.

This chain links TRBV5-1 with TRBJ2-1; 7 nucleotides align to TRBD1. With V trimmed by 2 bases and J by 4 bases, 18 bases remained unmatched. The germline V gene encodes CDR1 SGHRS and CDR2 YFSETQ. CDR3 size: 19 residues. CDR3 nucleotide sequence: TGCGCCAGCAGCTTTCCCGACAGGACAGGCTCGGGACGGTACAATGAGCAGTTCTTC. The encoded protein is CASSFPDRTGSGRYNEQFF.

V gene TRBV18 combines with J gene TRBJ2-3, with TRBD2 matching over 11 bases. J was trimmed by 0 bases and V by 5 bases; bases with no gene match: 7. Looked up from germline, CDR1 is KGHSH and CDR2 is LQKENI. The CDR3 contains 17 residues. The CDR3 nucleotides read TGTGCCAGCTCATCGCAGACTAGCGGGGTTAGCACAGATACGCAGTATTTT. Encoded protein: CASSSQTSGVSTDTQYF.